The clone carrying this T cell receptor beta chain was seen a single time. The data are from a study of blood T cell repertoires in COVID-19. The overall study: The origin of the acute and convalescent COVID-19 samples was the United States, Italy and Spain. PBMCs, B-cell-depleted T cells, or T cells were the source of the cDNA or gDNA that made up the material.

Original handling: Amplification of reference gene primers provided the estimated nucleated cell counts. Sequenced by immunoSEQ multiplex PCR; TCRdb stores in-frame clones only, minus some. That table is the source of V, J and clone size, and D and trimming were worked out from the DNA. Of about 110,000 clones listed, 88% are singletons. Material for sequencing was peripheral blood. This TCR derives from a human donor in a cohort sampled during active COVID-19.

The CDR3 sequence: CASSEDRGMAIGEFF. The CDR3 coding sequence is TGTGCCAGCAGCGAGGACAGGGGCATGGCAATAGGGGAGTTCTTC. The genes are TRBV21-1 and TRBJ2-1; TRBD1 is the table's D call, not checked against the DNA. TRBV21-1 is an annotated pseudogene. The CDR3 loop spans 15 amino acids.